These T cell receptor beta chains were read from a single sample in a study of T-cell memory formation after mild COVID-19. MiXCR, run by TCRdb on the 5' RACE reads, gives a single entry per CDR3 protein. The sample contains 170,000 or so distinct CDR3 sequences, 20% to 25% of which appear only once. The sequencing sample was made of PBMCs or a T cell subset sorted from them (not recorded which). The source of these receptors is an adult woman who had mild COVID-19 (a few samples of this study predate the infection). Cell type and time point are not known. The CDR3 runs from the conserved cysteine through the conserved F or W. The D gene is left open where the match is weak. Size tells how often a clone was seen (once, few, many) or the class of an expanded clone, and some rows leave it out.

v_gene	abundance	d_gene	j_gene	CDR3nt	CDR3aa
TRBV7-9	few	NA	TRBJ1-2	TGTGCCAGCAGCTTAAAATCAGACTATGGCTACACCTTC	CASSLKSDYGYTF
TRBV5-1	few	NA	TRBJ2-5	TGCGCCAGTTCAGCTCCGTATCAAGAGACCCAGTACTTC	CASSAPYQETQYF
TRBV6-2/TRBV6-3	few	TRBD1	TRBJ2-7	TGTGCCAGCAGTTACCCCGGGACAGGGTTCTACGAGCAGTACTTC	CASSYPGTGFYEQYF
TRBV9	NA	TRBD2	TRBJ2-3	TGTGCCAGCGGAGAGCCTAGCGGGGGTGATACGCAGTATTTT	CASGEPSGGDTQYF
TRBV9	NA	NA	TRBJ1-2	TGTGCCAGCAGCGTAGGGGGAGGCTACTCCTATGGCTACACCTTC	CASSVGGGYSYGYTF
TRBV12-3/TRBV12-4	NA	NA	TRBJ1-5	TGTGCCAGCAGCCCCGCTGGGACCGGCAATCAGCCCCAGCATTTT	CASSPAGTGNQPQHF
TRBV20-1	few	NA	TRBJ2-2	TGCAGTGCTAACCCTGGTACCACCGGGGAGCTGTTTTTT	CSANPGTTGELFF
TRBV4-3	few	NA	TRBJ2-5	TGCGCCAGCAGCCAACAAGCCCATGGGACCCAGTACTTC	CASSQQAHGTQYF
TRBV11-3	NA	NA	TRBJ2-7	TGTGCCAGCAGCCCCTCCTTCCTGCCCTACGAGCAGTACTTC	CASSPSFLPYEQYF
TRBV30	NA	NA	TRBJ2-1	TGTGCCTGGAGTACCCTACAGGGGGGGAATGAGCAGTTCTTC	CAWSTLQGGNEQFF
TRBV7-9	NA	NA	TRBJ2-1	TGTGCCAGCAGCTTTGTTGGGGACCCCCTCAATGAGCAGTTCTTC	CASSFVGDPLNEQFF
TRBV4-1	NA	NA	TRBJ2-7	TGCGCCAGCAGCCAAGACTTTCGCGAGCAGTACTTC	CASSQDFREQYF
TRBV7-8	few	TRBD1	TRBJ2-7	TGTGCCAGCAGCTTAGGAGTCAGGGGGTACGAGCAGTACTTC	CASSLGVRGYEQYF
TRBV14	NA	TRBD2	TRBJ2-2	TGTGCCAGCAGCCGTCTACTAGCGGGGGGCACCGGGGAGCTGTTTTTT	CASSRLLAGGTGELFF
TRBV20-1	few	TRBD2	TRBJ2-7	TGCAGTACCACTAGCGGGAGCTCCTACGAGCAGTACTTC	CSTTSGSSYEQYF
TRBV4-1	NA	NA	TRBJ1-6	TGCGCCAGCAGCCTCGGGAGGGATTTCACCGAGGTCCACTTT	CASSLGRDFTEVHF